This T cell receptor (beta chain) was documented in a study of identical twins. V lost 3 bases and J lost 3, with 8 bases in between. Germline V gene data show CDR1 as SEHNR and CDR2 as FQNEAQ (reference sequence). This CDR3 is 13 amino acids long. TCRdb re-called the 5' RACE reads with MiXCR, one entry per CDR3 protein. The table has about 890,000 distinct CDR3 sequences, approximately 13% seen once; the top ten hold 1.5% to 2%. Only a few counts were recorded for this clonotype. In every case, the donor was a healthy Caucasian. These same records also appear under a second study, on yellow fever vaccine responses in identical twins.

Sequenced material: PBMCs. The chain joins TRBV7-9 to TRBJ1-1; D unclear. This receptor was obtained from a woman younger than 35 in good health. The CDR3 region is CASSFSADTEAFF. Written as DNA, the CDR3 is TGTGCCAGCAGCTTTAGCGCAGACACTGAAGCTTTCTTT.